Below, 24 T cell receptor beta chains from the same sample are listed, as sequenced in a study of blood T cell repertoires in COVID-19. Only in-frame clones appear in the TCRdb table, and some are missing; sequencing was by immunoSEQ multiplex PCR. Of 130,000 or so clones in the sample, roughly 83% are singletons; the top ten hold more than 1.3%. The sequenced sample consisted of peripheral blood. All receptors derive from a man in his sixties with acute or convalescent COVID-19.

The gene calls are TRBV11-1 and TRBJ2-3; 12 nucleotides agree with TRBD2. This CDR3 spans 16 amino acids. The ends lost 5 bases at V and 2 bases at J; junction bases unmatched: 5. Germline V gene sequence: CDR1 SGHAT, CDR2 FQDESV (reference sequence). Here the CDR3 reads CASSPRLAGATDTQYF. The CDR3 DNA sequence: TGTGCCAGCAGCCCACGACTAGCGGGGGCCACAGATACGCAGTATTTT.

The chain links TRBV30 to TRBJ1-1; 7 nucleotides align to TRBD1. This CDR3 spans 14 amino acids. Germline CDR1 GTSNPN, CDR2 SVGIG (reference sequence). Trimming took 4 bases from V and 5 from J; bases not matched to a gene: 10. CDR3 sequence reads: CAWKSPGGWTEAFF. Here the CDR3 DNA reads TGTGCCTGGAAAAGTCCAGGGGGATGGACTGAAGCTTTCTTT.

The chain joins TRBV7-3 to TRBJ2-1, with 7 bases lining up with TRBD2. V lost 5 bases, J lost 5 bases, and 12 bases stayed unmatched. This CDR3 is 16 amino acids long. Germline assignment: CDR1 SGHTA and CDR2 FQGTGA. The CDR3 loop is CASSLAGGGLNNEQFF. CDR3 bases: TGTGCCAGCAGCCTGGCCGGGGGAGGGCTAAACAATGAGCAGTTCTTC. Full variable domain (rest looked up from reference TRBV7-3 and TRBJ2-1): GAGVSQTPSNKVTEKGKYVELRCDPISGHTALYWYRQSLGQGPEFLIYFQGTGAADDSGLPNDRFFAVRPEGSVSTLKIQRTERGDSAVYLCASSLAGGGLNNEQFFGPGTRLTVL.

This rearrangement joins TRBV7-9 to TRBJ2-1, with a weak D call TRBD2 (6 bases). The germline V gene encodes CDR1 SEHNR and CDR2 FQNEAQ (reference sequence). The length of the CDR3 is 13 residues. Trimming stripped 1 base from V and 7 bases from J, with 8 bases between. This CDR3 is CASSLDAGNEQFF. The CDR3 region has the DNA TGTGCCAGCAGCTTAGATGCGGGGAATGAGCAGTTCTTC.

This chain uses TRBV3-1 (or the pseudogene TRBV3-2) with TRBJ2-5; D not certain. V shed 4 bases and J shed 3 bases, with 12 bases lying between them. This CDR3 region has 14 residues. Germline V gives CDR1 LGHDT, CDR2 YNNKEL (reference sequence). CDR3 sequence reads: CASSLNHGEETQYF. The DNA of the CDR3 is TGTGCCAGCAGCCTAAACCATGGAGAAGAGACCCAGTACTTC.

This rearrangement joins TRBV5-1 to TRBJ1-5; tentative D call: TRBD1 (5 bases). The CDR3 covers 14 residues. Germline CDR1 SGHRS, CDR2 YFSETQ. V lost 0 bases and J lost 6, with 10 bases in between. CDR3 amino acids: CASSLDSQGQPQHF. The CDR3 nucleotides are TGCGCCAGCAGCTTGGACAGTCAGGGTCAGCCCCAGCATTTT.

The sample holds a few counts of this clone. The rearrangement joins TRBV27 to TRBJ1-4; 7 nucleotides match TRBD1. Trimming at V came to 0 bases and at J to 4 bases, leaving 11 bases not matched to a gene. The CDR3 runs to 18 residues. Per germline, CDR1 MNHEY and CDR2 SMNVEV (reference sequence). CDR3 amino acids: CASSLSSQKGALNEKLFF. The CDR3 DNA reads as TGTGCCAGCAGTTTATCCTCCCAAAAGGGGGCCCTTAATGAAAAACTGTTTTTT.

The chain combines TRBV11-2 with TRBJ1-1, with 7 bases matching TRBD1. Germline V gene sequence: CDR1 SGHAT, CDR2 FQNNGV. The CDR3 contains 17 residues. Unmatched junction bases numbered 12, after V lost 5 bases and J lost 0 bases. CDR3: CASSEYRGEYMNTEAFF. In DNA, the CDR3 is TGTGCCAGCAGCGAATACAGGGGAGAGTACATGAACACTGAAGCTTTCTTT.

The gene calls are TRBV5-4 and TRBJ1-5, with D uncertain. The CDR3 is 12 amino acids. Between the trimmed V and J ends, which lost 3 bases and 5 bases, there was a span of 6 bases. Germline assignment: CDR1 SGHNT and CDR2 YYREEE (reference sequence). The CDR3 loop is CASSWGDQPQHF. Here the CDR3 DNA reads TGTGCCAGCAGCTGGGGAGATCAGCCCCAGCATTTT.

The rearrangement links TRBV6-4 to TRBJ1-5, with TRBD1 identical over 8 bases. V shed 4 bases and J 3 bases; nucleotides not matched to a gene: 8. Germline CDR1 MRHNA, CDR2 SNTAGT. The CDR3 runs to 16 residues. CDR3 sequence: CASSAMDREANQPQHF. CDR3 in DNA: TGTGCCAGCAGTGCCATGGACAGGGAAGCCAATCAGCCCCAGCATTTT.

This sequence joins TRBV3-1 (or the pseudogene TRBV3-2) and TRBJ2-5; TRBD2 agrees at 11 bases. V trimming: 1 base; J trimming: 1 base; junction bases outside the gene matches: 2. The CDR3 covers 16 residues. Germline-derived CDR1 and CDR2 are LGHDT and YNNKEL (reference sequence). CDR3 sequence reads: CASSQVLAGGQETQYF. The DNA for the CDR3 is TGTGCCAGCAGCCAAGTCCTAGCGGGAGGCCAAGAGACCCAGTACTTC.

The rearrangement links TRBV19 to TRBJ1-1, with TRBD1 matching over 7 bases. This CDR3 comprises 13 residues. CDR1 and CDR2 from the germline V gene are LNHDA and SQIVND (reference sequence). J lost 0 bases, V lost 10 bases, and 5 bases had no gene match. CDR3 coding DNA: TGTGCCACTTCCGGGACAGTGAACACTGAAGCTTTCTTT. Its protein product is CATSGTVNTEAFF. Based on the CDR3 plus reference TRBV19 and TRBJ1-1, the full variable domain is DGGITQSPKYLFRKEGQNVTLSCEQNLNHDAMYWYRQDPGQGLRLIYYSQIVNDFQKGDIAEGYSVSREKKESFPLTVTSAQKNPTAFYLCATSGTVNTEAFFGQGTRLTVV.

The chain uses TRBV24-1 and TRBJ1-2, with no clear D. This CDR3 is built from 14 residues. V gave up 3 bases and J gave up 5 bases, with 12 bases separating them. CDR1 and CDR2 (germline): KGHDR, SFDVKD. CDR3: CATSDPPLGYGYTF. The DNA of the CDR3 is TGTGCCACCAGTGATCCTCCCCTCGGGTATGGCTACACCTTC.

This chain uses TRBV20-1 with TRBJ1-1, with D uncertain. V lost 3 bases, J lost 5 bases, and 13 bases lay in between. There are 13 residues in the CDR3. Germline V CDR1 and CDR2: DFQATT, SNEGSKA (reference sequence). In nucleotides, the CDR3 is TGCAGTGCTAGTGGGGAGAGGGAGACTGAAGCTTTCTTT. This translates into CSASGERETEAFF.

This chain joins TRBV24-1 and TRBJ2-2; 9 bases line up with TRBD1. This CDR3 region has 17 residues. Germline V gene data show CDR1 as KGHDR and CDR2 as SFDVKD. V shed 3 bases, J shed 1 base, and the junction held 5 bases outside the gene matches. CDR3 nucleotides: TGTGCCACCAGTGATGACAGGGGGTTCCGGAACACCGGGGAGCTGTTTTTT. It encodes CATSDDRGFRNTGELFF.

The gene calls are TRBV30 and TRBJ1-2, with no clear D. V lost 1 base and J lost 8, with 14 bases in between. The CDR3 consists of 13 residues. Germline values: CDR1 GTSNPN, CDR2 SVGIG (reference sequence). The CDR3 sequence is CAWSGPRGGGYTF. The CDR3, as DNA: TGTGCCTGGAGTGGGCCCCGGGGAGGGGGCTACACCTTC. The whole variable domain, remainder taken from reference TRBV30 and TRBJ1-2, is SQTIHQWPATLVQPVGSPLSLECTVEGTSNPNLYWYRQAAGRGLQLLFYSVGIGQISSEVPQNLSASRPQDRQFILSSKKLLLSDSGFYLCAWSGPRGGGYTFGSGTRLTVV.

This chain uses TRBV2 with TRBJ2-7; D gene ambiguous. Between the trimmed V and J ends, which lost 5 bases and 0 bases, there was a span of 5 bases. Per germline, CDR1 SNHLY and CDR2 FYNNEI. The CDR3 sequence is 12 residues long. In DNA form, the CDR3 reads TGTGCCAGCAGTAGGAGCTCCTACGAGCAGTACTTC. Residues: CASSRSSYEQYF.

The chain employs TRBV6-5 and TRBJ1-2; no clear D gene. The V gene lost 6 bases and the J gene lost 2 bases, with 16 bases spanning the gap. CDR1 MNHEY and CDR2 SVGAGI come from the germline V gene. This CDR3 has 15 residues. CDR3 DNA sequence: TGTGCCAGCAGGTCCAATCCCACTATCAACTATGGCTACACCTTC. Protein sequence: CASRSNPTINYGYTF.

The chain joins TRBV29-1 to TRBJ2-7, with D possibly matching TRBD1 (5 bases). V was pared by 1 base and J by 7 bases, with 8 bases between. This CDR3 contains 11 residues. The V gene's germline CDR1 is SQVTM and CDR2 ANQGSEA. The CDR3 is CSVEVQGEQYF. The CDR3 DNA is TGCAGCGTTGAAGTTCAGGGAGAGCAGTACTTC.

The chain has TRBV9 and TRBJ2-2, with D tentatively TRBD2 (5 bases). Germline assignment: CDR1 SGDLS and CDR2 YYNGEE. Trimming removed 0 bases at V and 7 bases at J, with 10 bases between. The CDR3 is 14 amino acids. The CDR3 is CASSVGLAIGELFF. In DNA, the CDR3 is TGTGCCAGCAGCGTAGGGCTAGCTATCGGGGAGCTGTTTTTT.

The chain employs TRBV6-1 and TRBJ1-6; possibly TRBD1 for D (6 bases). The CDR3 totals 16 residues. CDR1 MNHNS and CDR2 SASEGT come from the germline V gene. Between the trimmed V and J ends, which lost 2 bases and 13 bases, there was a span of 21 bases. The CDR3 DNA reads as TGTGCCAGCAGTGAACTCATCTGGACAGACCTATACCCCCTCCACTTT. The encoded protein is CASSELIWTDLYPLHF.

This clone was seen more than once but under ten times. This chain connects TRBV19 to TRBJ2-3, with a weak D call TRBD2 (5 bases). Trimming stripped 3 bases from V and 5 bases from J, with 9 bases between. This CDR3 is 13 amino acids long. Germline values: CDR1 LNHDA, CDR2 SQIVND (reference sequence). CDR3 protein: CASSISLGDTQYF. For the CDR3, the DNA is TGTGCCAGTAGTATCTCACTAGGAGATACGCAGTATTTT.

This clone was seen once. As DNA, the CDR3 is TGTGCCATCAGCAGACAGGGGCGATACGAGCAGTACTTC. It is translated as CAISRQGRYEQYF. The gene calls are TRBV10-3 and TRBJ2-7; TRBD1 matches at 8 bases. J lost 4 bases, V lost 6 bases, and 5 bases had no gene match. The CDR3 length is 13 residues. The germline V gene has CDR1 ENHRY and CDR2 SYGVKD.

J is TRBJ2-7 and V is TRBV9, with TRBD1 identical over 7 bases. The CDR3 covers 13 residues. The V and J ends lost 3 bases and 6 bases, in that order; junction bases with no gene match: 6. Germline V gene sequence: CDR1 SGDLS, CDR2 YYNGEE. CDR3 amino acids: CASSARQGSEQYF. The CDR3 coding sequence is TGTGCCAGCAGCGCCCGACAGGGTAGCGAGCAGTACTTC.